This T cell receptor beta chain is from a study of T-cell reconstitution after alpha-beta-depleted transplantation in children. This clonotype was recorded at least ten times. During its preparation, the TCRbeta library received unique molecular identifiers. TCRdb analysed the PCR reads with MiXCR anew, one entry per CDR3 protein. Of some 340,000 distinct CDR3 sequences listed, approximately 10% are singletons. V was shortened by 5 bases and J by 4 bases, with 14 bases between the two germline ends. The CDR3 contains 15 residues. CDR1 and CDR2 from the germline V gene are SEHNR and FQNEAQ (reference sequence).

Sequencing was performed on PBMCs from the stem cell graft donor, taken from the stem cell graft. This sequence was found in a human donor who donated a stem cell graft to a child with acute lymphoblastic leukemia. This chain joins TRBV7-9 and TRBJ2-2; D remains unclear. CDR3 DNA sequence: TGTGCCAGCAGCCCGTCGGGCATAAGCACCGGGGAGCTGTTTTTT. Translating it yields CASSPSGISTGELFF.